This entry concerns a single TCR beta chain. The assay was immunoSEQ multiplex PCR, and TCRdb's table has in-frame clones only and misses some. The profile shows 50,000 to 65,000 clones, about 92% of them singletons. This record comes from a study of T cell changes during pregnancy in multiple sclerosis. The length of the CDR3 is 15 residues. Germline trimming cut 1 base from V and 2 bases from J; bases unmatched to any gene: 2. CDR1 is MNHEY and CDR2 is SMNVEV in the germline V gene (reference sequence). The clonotype was recovered from a female donor with multiple sclerosis, enrolled in a pregnancy study. The V gene is TRBV27, the J gene TRBJ1-2; 9 nucleotides line up with TRBD1. The material was peripheral blood, obtained in the first trimester of pregnancy. CDR3 amino acids: CASSLFGTGNYGYTF. The CDR3 coding sequence is TGTGCCAGCAGTTTATTCGGGACAGGGAACTATGGCTACACCTTC.